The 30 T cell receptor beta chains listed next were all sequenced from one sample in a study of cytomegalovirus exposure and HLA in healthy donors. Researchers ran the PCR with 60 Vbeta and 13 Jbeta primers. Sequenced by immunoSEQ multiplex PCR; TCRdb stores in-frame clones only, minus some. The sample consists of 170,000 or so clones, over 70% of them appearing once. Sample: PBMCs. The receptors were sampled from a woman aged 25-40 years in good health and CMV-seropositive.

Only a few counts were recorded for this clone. The CDR3 spells CASSSDRPETQYF. For the CDR3, the DNA is TGTGCCAGCAGTTCCGACAGGCCAGAGACCCAGTACTTC. The V gene is TRBV6-5, the J gene TRBJ2-5; D may be TRBD1 (6 bases). The CDR3 loop spans 13 amino acids. Trimming stripped 4 bases from V and 4 bases from J, with 10 bases between. Germline V gives CDR1 MNHEY, CDR2 SVGAGI.

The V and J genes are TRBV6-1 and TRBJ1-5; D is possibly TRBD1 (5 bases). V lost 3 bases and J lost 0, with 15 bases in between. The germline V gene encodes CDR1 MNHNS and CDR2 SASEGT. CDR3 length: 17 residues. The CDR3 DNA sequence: TGTGCCAGCAGTGAGACACCAGGGATTAATAGCAATCAGCCCCAGCATTTT. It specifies CASSETPGINSNQPQHF.

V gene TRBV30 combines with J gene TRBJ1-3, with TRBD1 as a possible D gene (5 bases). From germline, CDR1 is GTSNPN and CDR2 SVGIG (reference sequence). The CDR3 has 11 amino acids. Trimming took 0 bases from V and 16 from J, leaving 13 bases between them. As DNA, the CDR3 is TGTGCCTGGAGTGTACAGGAGGGTTTGTATTTT. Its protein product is CAWSVQEGLYF.

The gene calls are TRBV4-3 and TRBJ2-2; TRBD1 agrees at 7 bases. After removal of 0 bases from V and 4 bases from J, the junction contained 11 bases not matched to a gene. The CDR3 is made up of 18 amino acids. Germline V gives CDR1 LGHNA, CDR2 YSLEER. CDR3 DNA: TGCGCCAGCAGCCAAGAAATCCAGAGACAGGGAAGCACCGGGGAGCTGTTTTTT. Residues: CASSQEIQRQGSTGELFF.

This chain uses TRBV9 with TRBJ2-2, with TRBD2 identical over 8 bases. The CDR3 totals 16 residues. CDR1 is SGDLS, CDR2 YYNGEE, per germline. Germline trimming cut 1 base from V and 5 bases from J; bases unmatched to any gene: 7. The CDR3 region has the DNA TGTGCCAGCAGCGTAACGGGAGGGCCGGTGACCGGGGAGCTGTTTTTT. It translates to CASSVTGGPVTGELFF.

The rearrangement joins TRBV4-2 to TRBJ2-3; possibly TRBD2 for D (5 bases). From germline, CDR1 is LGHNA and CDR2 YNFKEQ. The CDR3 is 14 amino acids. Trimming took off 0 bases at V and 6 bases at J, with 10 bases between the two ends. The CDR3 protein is CASSQEDSVDTQYF. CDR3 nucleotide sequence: TGTGCCAGCAGCCAAGAAGATAGCGTTGATACGCAGTATTTT.

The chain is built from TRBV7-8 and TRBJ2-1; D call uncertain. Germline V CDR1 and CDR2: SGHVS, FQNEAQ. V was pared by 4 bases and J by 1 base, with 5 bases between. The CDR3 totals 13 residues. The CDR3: CASSSLSYNEQFF. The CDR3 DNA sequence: TGTGCCAGCAGCTCCCTTTCCTACAATGAGCAGTTCTTC.

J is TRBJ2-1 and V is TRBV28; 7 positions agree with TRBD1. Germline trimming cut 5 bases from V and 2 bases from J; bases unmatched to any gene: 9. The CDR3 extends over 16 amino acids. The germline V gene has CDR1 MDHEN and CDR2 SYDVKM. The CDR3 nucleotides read TGTGCCAGCAGTAGCCCCCAGGGGGTCCCCTACAATGAGCAGTTCTTC. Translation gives CASSSPQGVPYNEQFF.

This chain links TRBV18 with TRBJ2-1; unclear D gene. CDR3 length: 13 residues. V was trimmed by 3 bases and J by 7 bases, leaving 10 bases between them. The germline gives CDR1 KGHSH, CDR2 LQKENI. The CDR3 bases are TGTGCCAGCTCACCGGTCCTCGAGAATGAGCAGTTCTTC. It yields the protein CASSPVLENEQFF.

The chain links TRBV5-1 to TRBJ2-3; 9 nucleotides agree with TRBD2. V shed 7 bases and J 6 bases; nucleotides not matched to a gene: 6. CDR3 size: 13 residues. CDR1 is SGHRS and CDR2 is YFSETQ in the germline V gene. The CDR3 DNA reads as TGCGCCAGCGGGAGCGGGGGGTCGGATACGCAGTATTTT. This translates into CASGSGGSDTQYF.

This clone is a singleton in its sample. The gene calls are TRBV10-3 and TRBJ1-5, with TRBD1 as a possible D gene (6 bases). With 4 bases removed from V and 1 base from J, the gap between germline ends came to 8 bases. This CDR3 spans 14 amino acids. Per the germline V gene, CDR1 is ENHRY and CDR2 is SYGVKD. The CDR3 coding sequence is TGTGCCATCAGTGCAGGGGACAGCAATCAGCCCCAGCATTTT. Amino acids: CAISAGDSNQPQHF.

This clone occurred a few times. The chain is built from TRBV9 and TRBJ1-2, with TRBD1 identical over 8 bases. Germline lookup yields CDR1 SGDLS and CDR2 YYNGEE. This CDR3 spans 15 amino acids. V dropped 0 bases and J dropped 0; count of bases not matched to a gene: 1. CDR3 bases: TGTGCCAGCAGCGTAGAGGACAGGGCTAACTATGGCTACACCTTC. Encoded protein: CASSVEDRANYGYTF.

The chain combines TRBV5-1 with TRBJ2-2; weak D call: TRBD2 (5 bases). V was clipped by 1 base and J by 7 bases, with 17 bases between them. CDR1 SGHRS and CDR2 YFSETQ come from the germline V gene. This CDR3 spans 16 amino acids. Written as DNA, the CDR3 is TGCGCCAGCAGCTTGCTAGACACGGTGAGCGGCGGGGAGCTGTTTTTT. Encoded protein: CASSLLDTVSGGELFF.

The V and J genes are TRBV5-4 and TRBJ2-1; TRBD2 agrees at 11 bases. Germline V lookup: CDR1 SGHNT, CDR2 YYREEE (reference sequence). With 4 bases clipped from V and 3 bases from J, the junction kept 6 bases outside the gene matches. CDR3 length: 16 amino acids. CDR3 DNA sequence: TGTGCCAGCAGCACCGCTCTAGCGGGAGGCTACAATGAGCAGTTCTTC. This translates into CASSTALAGGYNEQFF.

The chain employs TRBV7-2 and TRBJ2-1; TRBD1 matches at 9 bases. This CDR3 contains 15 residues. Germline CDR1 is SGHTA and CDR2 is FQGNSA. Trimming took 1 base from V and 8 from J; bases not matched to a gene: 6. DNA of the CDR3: TGTGCCAGCAGCTTAGATGGACAGGGGTATGATGAGCAGTTCTTC. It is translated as CASSLDGQGYDEQFF.

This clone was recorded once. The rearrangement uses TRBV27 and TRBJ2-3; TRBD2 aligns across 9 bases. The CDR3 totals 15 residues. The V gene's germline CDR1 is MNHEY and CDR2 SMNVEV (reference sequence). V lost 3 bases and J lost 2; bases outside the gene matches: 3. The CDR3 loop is CASSLAGGPTDTQYF. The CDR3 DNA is TGTGCCAGCAGTTTGGCGGGAGGGCCCACAGATACGCAGTATTTT.

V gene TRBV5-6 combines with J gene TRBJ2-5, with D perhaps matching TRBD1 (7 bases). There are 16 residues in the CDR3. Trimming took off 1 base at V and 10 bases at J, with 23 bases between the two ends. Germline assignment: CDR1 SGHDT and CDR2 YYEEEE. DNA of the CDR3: TGTGCCAGCAGCTTGTCGGGCAGGGGGGACTTTGGGGACCAGTACTTC. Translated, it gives CASSLSGRGDFGDQYF.

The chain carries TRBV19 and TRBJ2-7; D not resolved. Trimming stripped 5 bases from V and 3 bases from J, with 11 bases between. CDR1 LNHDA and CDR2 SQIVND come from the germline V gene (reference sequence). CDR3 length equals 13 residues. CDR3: CASSSRLDYEQYF. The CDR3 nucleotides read TGTGCCAGTAGTTCCAGACTGGACTACGAGCAGTACTTC.

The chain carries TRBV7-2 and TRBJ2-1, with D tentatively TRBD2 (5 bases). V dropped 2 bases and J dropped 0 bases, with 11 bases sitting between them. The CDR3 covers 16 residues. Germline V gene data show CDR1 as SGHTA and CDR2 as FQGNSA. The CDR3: CASSLMFSASYNEQFF. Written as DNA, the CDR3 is TGTGCCAGCAGCTTAATGTTTAGCGCCTCCTACAATGAGCAGTTCTTC. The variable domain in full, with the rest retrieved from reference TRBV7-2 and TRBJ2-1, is GAGVSQSPSNKVTEKGKDVELRCDPISGHTALYWYRQSLGQGLEFLIYFQGNSAPDKSGLPSDRFSAERTGGSVSTLTIQRTQQEDSAVYLCASSLMFSASYNEQFFGPGTRLTVL.

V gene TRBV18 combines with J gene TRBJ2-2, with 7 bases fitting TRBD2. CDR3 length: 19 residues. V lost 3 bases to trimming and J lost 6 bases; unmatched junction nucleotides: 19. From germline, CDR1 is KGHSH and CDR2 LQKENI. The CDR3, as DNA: TGTGCCAGCTCACCCTTCCAAACTAGCGCCCAAGGGGCCTCCGGGGAGCTGTTTTTT. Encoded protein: CASSPFQTSAQGASGELFF.

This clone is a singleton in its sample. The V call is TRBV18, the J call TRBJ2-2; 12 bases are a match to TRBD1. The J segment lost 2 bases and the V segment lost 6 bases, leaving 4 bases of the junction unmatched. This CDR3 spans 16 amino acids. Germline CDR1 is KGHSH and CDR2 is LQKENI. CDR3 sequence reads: CASSRGTGGNTGELFF. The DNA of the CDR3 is TGTGCCAGCTCGCGCGGGACAGGGGGCAACACCGGGGAGCTGTTTTTT. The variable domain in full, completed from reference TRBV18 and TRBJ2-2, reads NAGVMQNPRHLVRRRGQEARLRCSPMKGHSHVYWYRQLPEEGLKFMVYLQKENIIDESGMPKERFSAEFPKEGPSILRIQQVVRGDSAAYFCASSRGTGGNTGELFFGEGSRLTVL.

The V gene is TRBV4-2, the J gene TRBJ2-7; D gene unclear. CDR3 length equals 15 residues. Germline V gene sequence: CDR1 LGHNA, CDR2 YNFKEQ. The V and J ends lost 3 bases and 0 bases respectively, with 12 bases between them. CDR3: CASSQENGPSYEQYF. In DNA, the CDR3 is TGTGCCAGCAGCCAGGAGAATGGTCCCTCCTACGAGCAGTACTTC.

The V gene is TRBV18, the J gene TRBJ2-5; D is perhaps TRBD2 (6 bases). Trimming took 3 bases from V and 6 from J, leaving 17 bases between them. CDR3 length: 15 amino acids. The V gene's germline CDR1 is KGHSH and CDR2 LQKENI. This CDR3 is CASSPPGGLRKTQYF. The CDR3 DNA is TGTGCCAGCTCACCCCCCGGGGGTCTGAGAAAGACCCAGTACTTC.

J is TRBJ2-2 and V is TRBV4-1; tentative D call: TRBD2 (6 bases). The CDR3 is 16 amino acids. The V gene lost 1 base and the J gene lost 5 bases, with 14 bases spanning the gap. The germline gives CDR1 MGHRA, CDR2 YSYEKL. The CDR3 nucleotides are TGCGCCAGCAGCCAAGTTTTCGGGAGAGGGACCGGGGAGCTGTTTTTT. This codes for CASSQVFGRGTGELFF.

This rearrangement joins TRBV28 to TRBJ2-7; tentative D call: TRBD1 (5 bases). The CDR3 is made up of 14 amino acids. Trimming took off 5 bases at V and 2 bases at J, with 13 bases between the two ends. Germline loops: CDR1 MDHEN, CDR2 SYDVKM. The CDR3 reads CASSPPTVPYEQYF. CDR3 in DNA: TGTGCCAGCAGTCCACCGACAGTCCCCTACGAGCAGTACTTC.

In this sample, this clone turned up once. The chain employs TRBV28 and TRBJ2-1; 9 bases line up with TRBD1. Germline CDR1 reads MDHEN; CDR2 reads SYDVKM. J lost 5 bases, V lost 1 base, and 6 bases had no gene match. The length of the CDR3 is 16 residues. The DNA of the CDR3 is TGTGCCAGCAGTTTATACGGACAGGGGAAGGACAATGAGCAGTTCTTC. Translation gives CASSLYGQGKDNEQFF. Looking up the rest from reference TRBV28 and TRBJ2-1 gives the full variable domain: DVKVTQSSRYLVKRTGEKVFLECVQDMDHENMFWYRQDPGLGLRLIYFSYDVKMKEKGDIPEGYSVSREKKERFSLILESASTNQTSMYLCASSLYGQGKDNEQFFGPGTRLTVL.

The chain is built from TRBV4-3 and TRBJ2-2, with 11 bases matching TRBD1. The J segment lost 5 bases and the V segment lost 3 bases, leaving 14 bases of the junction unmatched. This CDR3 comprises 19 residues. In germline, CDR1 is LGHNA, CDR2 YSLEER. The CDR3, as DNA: TGCGCCAGCAGCCACGGAAGCTTAGGGGACAGGGGGAAAACCGGGGAGCTGTTTTTT. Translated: CASSHGSLGDRGKTGELFF.

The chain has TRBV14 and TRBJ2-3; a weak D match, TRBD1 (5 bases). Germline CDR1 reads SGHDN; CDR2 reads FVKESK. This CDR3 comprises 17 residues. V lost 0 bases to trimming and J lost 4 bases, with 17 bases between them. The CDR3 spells CASSQDFKGPTADTQYF. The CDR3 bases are TGTGCCAGCAGCCAAGATTTTAAGGGCCCGACAGCAGATACGCAGTATTTT.

The CDR3 sequence: CASSSRTSGTGEQYF. The CDR3 region has the DNA TGCGCCAGCAGCAGCAGGACTAGCGGGACTGGCGAGCAGTACTTC. This rearrangement joins TRBV5-1 to TRBJ2-7; TRBD2 agrees at 12 bases. Germline assignment: CDR1 SGHRS and CDR2 YFSETQ. This CDR3 is 15 amino acids long. V lost 4 bases and J lost 6; bases outside the gene matches: 8.

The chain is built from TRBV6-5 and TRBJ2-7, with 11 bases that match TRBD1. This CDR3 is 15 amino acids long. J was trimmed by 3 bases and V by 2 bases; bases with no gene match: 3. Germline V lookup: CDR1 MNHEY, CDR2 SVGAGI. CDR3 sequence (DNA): TGTGCCAGCAGTTACGTGGGACAGGGGGACTACGAGCAGTACTTC. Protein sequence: CASSYVGQGDYEQYF.